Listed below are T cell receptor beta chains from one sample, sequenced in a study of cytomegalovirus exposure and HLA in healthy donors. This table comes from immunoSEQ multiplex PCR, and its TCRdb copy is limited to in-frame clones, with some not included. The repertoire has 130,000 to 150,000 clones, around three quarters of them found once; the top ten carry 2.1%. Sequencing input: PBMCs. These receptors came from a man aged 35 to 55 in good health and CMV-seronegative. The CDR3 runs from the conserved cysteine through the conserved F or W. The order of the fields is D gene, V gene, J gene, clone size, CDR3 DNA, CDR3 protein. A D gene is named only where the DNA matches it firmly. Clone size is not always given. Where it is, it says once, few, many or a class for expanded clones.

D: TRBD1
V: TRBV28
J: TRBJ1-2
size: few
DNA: TGTGCCAGCAGTGTCATTGGGACAGGGAATCCCTATGGCTACACCTTC
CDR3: CASSVIGTGNPYGYTF

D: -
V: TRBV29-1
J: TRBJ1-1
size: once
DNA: TGCAGCGTGCCCCATGGACAGACACTTGGAGCTTTCTTT
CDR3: CSVPHGQTLGAFF

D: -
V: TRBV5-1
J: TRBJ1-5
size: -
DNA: TGCGCCAGCAGCTTGGGTGGCGGAGATAGCAATCAGCCCCAGCATTTT
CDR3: CASSLGGGDSNQPQHF

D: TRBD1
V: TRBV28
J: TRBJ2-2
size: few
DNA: TGTGCCAGCAGTTTACAGGGGGCCGGGGAGCTGTTTTTT
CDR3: CASSLQGAGELFF

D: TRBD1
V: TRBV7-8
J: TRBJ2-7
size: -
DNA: TGTGCCAGCAGCTGGGACAGGCCCTACGAGCAGTACTTC
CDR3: CASSWDRPYEQYF

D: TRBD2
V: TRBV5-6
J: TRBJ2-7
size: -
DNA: TGTGCCAGCAGCACGCGGGAGGGGTACTACGAGCAGTACTTC
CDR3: CASSTREGYYEQYF

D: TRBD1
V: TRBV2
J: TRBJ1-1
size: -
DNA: TGTGCCAGCAGTCGACACAGGGGGCTCACTGAAGCTTTCTTT
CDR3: CASSRHRGLTEAFF

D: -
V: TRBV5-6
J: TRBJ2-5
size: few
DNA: TGTGCCAGCAGCTTGGGTTTGCCCACTGGGACCCAGTACTTC
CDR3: CASSLGLPTGTQYF

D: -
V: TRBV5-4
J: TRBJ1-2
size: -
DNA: TGTGCCAGCAGCCCGCAGGGCTTCCTGGGCGGCTACACCTTC
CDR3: CASSPQGFLGGYTF

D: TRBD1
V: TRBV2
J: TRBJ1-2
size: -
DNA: TGTGCCAGCCGCAGGGGGCCGGGTGGCTACACCTTC
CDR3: CASRRGPGGYTF

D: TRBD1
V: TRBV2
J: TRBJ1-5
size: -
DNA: TGTGCCAGCAGTGGGGACAGGGTGCCTCAGCCCCAGCATTTT
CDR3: CASSGDRVPQPQHF

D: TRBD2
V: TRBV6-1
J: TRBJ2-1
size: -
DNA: TGTGCCAGCAGTGAACAGGGTCCGGGGGGTTACAATGAGCAGTTCTTC
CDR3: CASSEQGPGGYNEQFF

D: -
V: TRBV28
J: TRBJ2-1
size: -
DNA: TGTGCCACCGGGGAACCCGACAATGAGCAGTTCTTC
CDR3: CATGEPDNEQFF

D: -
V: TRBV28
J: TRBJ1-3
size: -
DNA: TGTGCCAGCGTTCGTCCCGGGGGAAACACCATATATTTT
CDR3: CASVRPGGNTIYF

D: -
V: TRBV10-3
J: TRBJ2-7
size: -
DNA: TGTGCCATCAGTCCCGCGATGCAGGTCTTTGCCTACGAGCAGTACTTC
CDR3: CAISPAMQVFAYEQYF

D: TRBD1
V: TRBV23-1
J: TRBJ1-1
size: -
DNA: TGCGCCAGCAGTCAACGCGTGACAGGGGATGCTGAAGCTTTCTTT
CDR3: CASSQRVTGDAEAFF

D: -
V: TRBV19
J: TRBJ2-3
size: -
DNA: TGTGCCAGTAGTAAATTGGGCAGCACAGATACGCAGTATTTT
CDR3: CASSKLGSTDTQYF

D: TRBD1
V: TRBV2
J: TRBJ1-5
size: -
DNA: TGTGCCAGCGGTGGCAGGGGGATCTATAGCAATCAGCCCCAGCATTTT
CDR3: CASGGRGIYSNQPQHF

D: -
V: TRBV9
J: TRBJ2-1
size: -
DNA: TGTGCCAGCAGCGTAGTGGAGTTAAGTGAGCAGTTCTTC
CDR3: CASSVVELSEQFF

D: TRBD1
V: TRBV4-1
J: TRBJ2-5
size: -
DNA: TGCGCCAGCAGCCATTCACAGGGGGAGGAAGAGACCCAGTACTTC
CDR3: CASSHSQGEEETQYF

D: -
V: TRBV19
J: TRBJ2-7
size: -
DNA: TGTGCCAGTAGTATAGCCGCCGACAGCCCAGGGTACTTC
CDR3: CASSIAADSPGYF

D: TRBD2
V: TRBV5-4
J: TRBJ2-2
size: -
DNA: TGTGCCAGCGGCGGCGGGGGGCCGGACACCGGGGAGCTGTTTTTT
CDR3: CASGGGGPDTGELFF

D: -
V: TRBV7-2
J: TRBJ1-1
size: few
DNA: TGTGCCAGCAGCTCCGGGGGGAGGTACACTGAAGCTTTCTTT
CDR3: CASSSGGRYTEAFF

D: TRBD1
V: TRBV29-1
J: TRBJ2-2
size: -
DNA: TGCAGCGCCGGACAGGGGGCGAACACCGGGGAGCTGTTTTTT
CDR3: CSAGQGANTGELFF

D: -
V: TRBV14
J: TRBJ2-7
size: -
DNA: TGTGCCAGCAGCCAAGGCGACGAGCAGTACTTC
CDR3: CASSQGDEQYF

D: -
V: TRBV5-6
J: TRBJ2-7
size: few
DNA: TGTGCCAGCAGCTTGTTAAACAGGGACTACGAGCAGTACTTC
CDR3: CASSLLNRDYEQYF

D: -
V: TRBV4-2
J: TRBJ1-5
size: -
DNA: TGTGCCAGCAGCCCCCCCGGGAACAATCAGCCCCAGCATTTT
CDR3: CASSPPGNNQPQHF

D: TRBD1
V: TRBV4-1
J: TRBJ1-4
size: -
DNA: TGCGCCAGCAGCTCCTGGCGGGGACAGGGTGGGGAAAAACTGTTTTTT
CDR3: CASSSWRGQGGEKLFF

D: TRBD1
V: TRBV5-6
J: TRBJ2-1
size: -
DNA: TGTGCCAGCAGCTCAGGGGGCCTCCGGTTTGTGAATGAGCAGTTCTTC
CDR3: CASSSGGLRFVNEQFF

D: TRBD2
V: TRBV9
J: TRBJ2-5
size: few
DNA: TGTGCCAGCAGCGGTTCTAGCGGGGGAACCCAAGAGACCCAGTACTTC
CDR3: CASSGSSGGTQETQYF

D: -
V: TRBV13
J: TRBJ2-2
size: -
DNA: TGTGCCAGCAGCTTGGGACAAATCGTGAACACCGGGGAGCTGTTTTTT
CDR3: CASSLGQIVNTGELFF

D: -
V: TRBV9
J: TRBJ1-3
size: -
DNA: TGTGCCAGCAGCGCCGGGACTGCTGGAAACACCATATATTTT
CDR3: CASSAGTAGNTIYF

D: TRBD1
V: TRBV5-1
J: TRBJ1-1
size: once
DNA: TGCGCCAGCAGCTCAGCCCCACAGGGGAGCACTGAAGCTTTCTTT
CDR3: CASSSAPQGSTEAFF

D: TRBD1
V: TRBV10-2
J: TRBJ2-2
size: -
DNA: TGCGCCAGCAGCCCCCGAGGGCCTGGGACAGGGTCCACCGGGGAGCTGTTTTTT
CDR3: CASSPRGPGTGSTGELFF

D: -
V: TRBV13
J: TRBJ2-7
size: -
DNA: TGTGCCAGCAGCTTAGGTGTAGGAGTTTCCTCCTACGAGCAGTACTTC
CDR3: CASSLGVGVSSYEQYF

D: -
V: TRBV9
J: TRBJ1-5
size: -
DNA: TGTGCCAGCAGCGTAGAAGGGGCGCAGGGGCAGCCCCAGCATTTT
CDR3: CASSVEGAQGQPQHF

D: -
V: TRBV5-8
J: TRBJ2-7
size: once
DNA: TGTGCCAGCAGCCTGTACGAGCAGTACTTC
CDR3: CASSLYEQYF

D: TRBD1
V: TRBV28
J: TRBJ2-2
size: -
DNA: TGTGCCAGCATTTTCGGACAGGGGGCGCGGGAAACCACCGGGGAGCTGTTTTTT
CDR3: CASIFGQGARETTGELFF

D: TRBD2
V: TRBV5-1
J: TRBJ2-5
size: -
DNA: TGCGCCAGCAGCTTCAGCGGGGGGGGAGAGACCCAGTACTTC
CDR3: CASSFSGGGETQYF